This record looks at one TCR beta chain sequence and its context. Its antigen is still unknown. This record comes from a study of T cells in localized non-small cell lung cancer. Findings and caveats of the study: Across samples, adjacent lung featured a median approximately 56 of the top 100 tumor clones.

Trimming shortened V by 6 bases and J by 6 bases, and 15 bases separated the two germline ends. CDR1 and CDR2 from the germline V gene are SGHRS and YFSETQ. The CDR3 is 14 amino acids. Data came from immunoSEQ multiplex PCR; TCRdb stores just in-frame clones and leaves some out. The profile shows 1,500 to 2,500 clones, over 15% of them singletons. The source is a man aged 35-75 years with stage I lung adenocarcinoma. The V call is TRBV5-1, the J call TRBJ1-4; a possible D gene is TRBD1 (5 bases). Sample: lung tumor tissue, taken before any cancer treatment. CDR3 sequence reads: CASIGTVEDEKLFF. The CDR3 DNA is TGCGCCAGCATTGGGACGGTCGAGGATGAAAAACTGTTTTTT.